The 11 T cell receptor beta chains reported below all come from one sample, sequenced in a study of vaccination and CD4 T cells after COVID-19. The treatment is: approximately 9-day PBMC culture with coronavirus spike peptide pools or control peptides (ViraFEST assay). Once obtained from cultured CD4+ T cells, the DNA was sequenced using the Oncomine TCR Beta short-read assay. TCRdb itself ran the PCR reads through MiXCR, one entry per CDR3 protein. In the table there are about 25,000 distinct CDR3 sequences, about 40% of which are singletons. The antigens for these receptors are not known. Sequenced: CD4+ T cells from blood, cultured in vitro. The receptors derive from a human donor who had recovered from COVID-19.

This clonotype was observed a handful of times. This chain connects TRBV2 to TRBJ1-2; D is uncertain. The CDR3 extends over 13 amino acids. The germline V gene encodes CDR1 SNHLY and CDR2 FYNNEI. Trimming left V 6 bases short and J 8 bases short, with 16 bases between. In DNA form, the CDR3 reads TGTGCCAGCAGCCCGGAAAGGCAGTCGGGCTACACCTTC. Translated, it gives CASSPERQSGYTF.

There are a few counts of this clonotype. This chain uses TRBV10-3 with TRBJ2-7, with D maybe TRBD2 (7 bases). This CDR3 comprises 15 residues. Germline V gene data show CDR1 as ENHRY and CDR2 as SYGVKD. Trimming left V 11 bases short and J 6 bases short, with 26 bases between. CDR3 DNA: TGTGCCGCCAGCCGAGGGGGGGCAGCGGCCGGCGAGCAGTACTTC. Its translation: CAASRGGAAAGEQYF.

The chain joins TRBV12-3 or TRBV12-4 to TRBJ2-3; 9 bases are a match to TRBD2. The CDR3 runs to 18 residues. V lost 3 bases to trimming and J lost 0 bases; unmatched junction nucleotides: 10. The CDR3 region is CASSFRDPLAGSTDTQYF. CDR3 DNA sequence: TGTGCCAGCAGTTTTAGGGATCCACTAGCGGGTAGCACAGATACGCAGTATTTT.

A few counts support this clonotype. CDR3: CSANGGVGTQYF. As DNA, the CDR3 is TGCAGTGCTAATGGCGGGGTAGGGACCCAGTACTTC. The V gene is TRBV20-1, the J gene TRBJ2-5, with D perhaps matching TRBD2 (6 bases). Germline V lookup: CDR1 DFQATT, CDR2 SNEGSKA (reference sequence). V was trimmed by 4 bases and J by 7 bases, leaving 13 bases between them. This CDR3 comprises 12 residues.

The chain has TRBV19 and TRBJ2-3; 10 bases fit TRBD2. CDR1 and CDR2 from the germline V gene are LNHDA and SQIVND (reference sequence). V shed 7 bases, J shed 0 bases, and the junction held 10 bases outside the gene matches. The CDR3 contains 17 residues. CDR3 sequence: CASTRNLAGVSTDTQYF. CDR3 coding DNA: TGTGCCAGTACCCGAAATCTAGCGGGGGTGAGCACAGATACGCAGTATTTT. Supplemented by reference TRBV19 and TRBJ2-3, the full variable domain reads DGGITQSPKYLFRKEGQNVTLSCEQNLNHDAMYWYRQDPGQGLRLIYYSQIVNDFQKGDIAEGYSVSREKKESFPLTVTSAQKNPTAFYLCASTRNLAGVSTDTQYFGPGTRLTVL.

This clonotype was seen only a few times. The V call is TRBV7-2, the J call TRBJ1-2, with D perhaps TRBD1 (6 bases). Germline V gene sequence: CDR1 SGHTA, CDR2 FQGNSA. V dropped 1 base and J dropped 2 bases, with 11 bases sitting between them. The CDR3 is 15 residues long. The CDR3 DNA is TGTGCCAGCAGCTTAGTGACAGGACCCAACTATGGCTACACCTTC. This encodes CASSLVTGPNYGYTF.

For this clonotype: At one end the junction does not follow the germline gene, possibly because of a read error. The chain recombines TRBV27 with TRBJ1-1; D is unresolved. Germline V lookup: CDR1 MNHEY, CDR2 SMNVEV (reference sequence). This CDR3 is built from 13 residues. DNA of the CDR3: TGTGCCAGCAACCCGGACGGCTCACCCAAAGCCTTCTTT. It translates to CASNPDGSPKAFF.

The chain couples TRBV6-4 to TRBJ2-2; 15 bases match TRBD2. The CDR3 covers 20 residues. CDR1 is MRHNA and CDR2 is SNTAGT in the germline V gene. V was clipped by 4 bases and J by 6 bases; unmatched bases: 15. The CDR3 region is CASSGEPGLAGGRDAGELFF. CDR3 coding DNA: TGTGCCAGCAGTGGCGAACCGGGACTAGCGGGGGGCCGGGACGCCGGGGAGCTGTTTTTT.

The genes are TRBV5-4 and TRBJ1-2; 9 positions match TRBD1. From germline, CDR1 is SGHNT and CDR2 YYREEE (reference sequence). V lost 2 bases to trimming and J lost 8 bases; unmatched junction nucleotides: 13. CDR3 length: 16 amino acids. The CDR3 DNA follows: TGTGCCAGCAGCTTTGGCTCTAACAGGGGGCTTCGAGGCTACACCTTC. Its protein product is CASSFGSNRGLRGYTF.

The gene calls are TRBV5-4 and TRBJ1-6; D may be TRBD1 (6 bases). The CDR3 runs to 14 residues. Germline lookup yields CDR1 SGHNT and CDR2 YYREEE (reference sequence). The germline V and J ends were trimmed by 5 bases and 8 bases, with 14 bases remaining between them. CDR3 amino acids: CASRTGTRDSPLHF. As DNA, the CDR3 is TGTGCCAGCAGGACCGGGACACGAGATTCACCCCTCCACTTT.

The chain employs TRBV6-1 and TRBJ1-5; D ambiguous. This CDR3 spans 13 amino acids. V lost 3 bases, J lost 3 bases, and 6 bases lay in between. The V gene's germline CDR1 is MNHNS and CDR2 SASEGT. As DNA, the CDR3 is TGTGCCAGCAGTGATGGGAACAATCAGCCCCAGCATTTT. Its protein product is CASSDGNNQPQHF.